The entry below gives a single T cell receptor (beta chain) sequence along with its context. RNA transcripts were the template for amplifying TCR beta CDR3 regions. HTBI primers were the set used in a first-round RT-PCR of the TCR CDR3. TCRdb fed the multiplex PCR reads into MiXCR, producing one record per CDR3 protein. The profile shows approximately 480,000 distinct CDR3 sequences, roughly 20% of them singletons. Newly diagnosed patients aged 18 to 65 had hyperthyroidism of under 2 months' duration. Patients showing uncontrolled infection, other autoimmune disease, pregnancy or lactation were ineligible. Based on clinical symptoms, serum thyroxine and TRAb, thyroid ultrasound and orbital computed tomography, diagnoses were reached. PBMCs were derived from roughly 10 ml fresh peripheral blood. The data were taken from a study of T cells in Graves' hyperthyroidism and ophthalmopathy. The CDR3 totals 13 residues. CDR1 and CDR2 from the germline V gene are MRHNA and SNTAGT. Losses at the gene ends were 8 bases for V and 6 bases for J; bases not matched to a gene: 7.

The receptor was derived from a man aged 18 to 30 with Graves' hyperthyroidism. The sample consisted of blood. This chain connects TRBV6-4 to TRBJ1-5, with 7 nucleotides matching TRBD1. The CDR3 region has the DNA TGTGCCAGCGGACAGGATCCCACTCAGCCCCAGCATTTT. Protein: CASGQDPTQPQHF.